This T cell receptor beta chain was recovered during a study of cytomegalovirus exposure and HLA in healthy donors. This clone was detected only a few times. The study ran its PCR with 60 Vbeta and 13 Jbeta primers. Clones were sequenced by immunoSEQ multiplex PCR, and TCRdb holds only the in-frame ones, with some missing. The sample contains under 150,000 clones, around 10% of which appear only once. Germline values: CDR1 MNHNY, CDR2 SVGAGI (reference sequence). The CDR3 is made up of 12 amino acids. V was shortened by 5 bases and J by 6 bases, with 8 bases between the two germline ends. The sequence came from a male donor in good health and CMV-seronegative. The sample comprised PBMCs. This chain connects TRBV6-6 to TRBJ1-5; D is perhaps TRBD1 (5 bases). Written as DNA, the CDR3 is TGTGCCAGCAGTCAGCAGGGTCAGCCCCAGCATTTT. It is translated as CASSQQGQPQHF.